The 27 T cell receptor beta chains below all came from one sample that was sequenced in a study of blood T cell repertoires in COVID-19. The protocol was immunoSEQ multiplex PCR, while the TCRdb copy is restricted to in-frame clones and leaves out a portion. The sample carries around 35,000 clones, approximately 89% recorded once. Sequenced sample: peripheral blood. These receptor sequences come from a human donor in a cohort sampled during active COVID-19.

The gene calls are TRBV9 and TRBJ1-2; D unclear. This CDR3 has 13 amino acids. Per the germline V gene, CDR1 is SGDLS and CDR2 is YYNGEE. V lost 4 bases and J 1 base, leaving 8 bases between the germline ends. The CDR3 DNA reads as TGTGCCAGCAGCCGTGAGAATAACTATGGCTACACCTTC. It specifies CASSRENNYGYTF.

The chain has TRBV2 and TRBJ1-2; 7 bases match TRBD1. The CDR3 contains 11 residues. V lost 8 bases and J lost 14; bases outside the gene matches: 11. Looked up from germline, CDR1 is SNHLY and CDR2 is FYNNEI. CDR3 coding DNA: TGTGCCAGCGGGGACAGAGCTTTCGGAACCTTC. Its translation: CASGDRAFGTF.

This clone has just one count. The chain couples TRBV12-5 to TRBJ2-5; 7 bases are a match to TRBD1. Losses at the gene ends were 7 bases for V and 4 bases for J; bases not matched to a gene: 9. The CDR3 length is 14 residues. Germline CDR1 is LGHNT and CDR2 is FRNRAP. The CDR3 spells CASAEQGSGETQYF. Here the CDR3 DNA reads TGTGCTAGTGCCGAACAGGGGTCGGGAGAGACCCAGTACTTC. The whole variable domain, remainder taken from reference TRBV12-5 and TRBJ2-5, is DARVTQTPRHKVTEMGQEVTMRCQPILGHNTVFWYRQTMMQGLELLAYFRNRAPLDDSGMPKDRFSAEMPDATLATLKIQPSEPRDSAVYFCASAEQGSGETQYFGPGTRLLVL.

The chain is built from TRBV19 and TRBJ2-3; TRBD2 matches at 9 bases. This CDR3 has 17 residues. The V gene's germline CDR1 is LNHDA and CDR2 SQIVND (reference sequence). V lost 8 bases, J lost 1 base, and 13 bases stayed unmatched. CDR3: CASRPGLAKSGTDTQYF. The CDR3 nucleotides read TGTGCCAGTCGACCGGGACTAGCTAAATCGGGCACAGATACGCAGTATTTT.

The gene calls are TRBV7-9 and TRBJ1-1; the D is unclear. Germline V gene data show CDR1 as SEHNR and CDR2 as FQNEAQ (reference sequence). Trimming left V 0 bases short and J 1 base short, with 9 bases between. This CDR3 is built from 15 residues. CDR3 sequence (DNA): TGTGCCAGCAGCTTAGCGGGCAGATCGAACACTGAAGCTTTCTTT. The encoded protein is CASSLAGRSNTEAFF.

DNA for the CDR3: TGCGCCAGCAGCGTGGGACAGGTAATAACAGATACGCAGTATTTT. The encoded protein is CASSVGQVITDTQYF. This chain links TRBV5-1 with TRBJ2-3, with 8 bases aligning to TRBD1. The CDR3 spans 15 residues. V lost 4 bases, J lost 3 bases, and 7 bases stayed unmatched. The germline V gene encodes CDR1 SGHRS and CDR2 YFSETQ.

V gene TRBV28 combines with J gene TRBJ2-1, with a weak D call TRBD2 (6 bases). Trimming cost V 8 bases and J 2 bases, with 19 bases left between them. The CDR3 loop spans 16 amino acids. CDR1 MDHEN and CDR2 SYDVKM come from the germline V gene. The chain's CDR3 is CASFLRAGSAYNEQFF. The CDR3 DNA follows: TGTGCCAGCTTCCTCCGGGCGGGGAGTGCCTACAATGAGCAGTTCTTC.

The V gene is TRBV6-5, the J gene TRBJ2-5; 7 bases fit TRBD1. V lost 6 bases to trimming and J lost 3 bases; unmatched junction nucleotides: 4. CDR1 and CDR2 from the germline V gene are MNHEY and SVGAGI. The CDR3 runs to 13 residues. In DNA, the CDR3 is TGTGCCAGCAGGAGGACAGGCGAAGAGACCCAGTACTTC. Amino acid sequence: CASRRTGEETQYF.

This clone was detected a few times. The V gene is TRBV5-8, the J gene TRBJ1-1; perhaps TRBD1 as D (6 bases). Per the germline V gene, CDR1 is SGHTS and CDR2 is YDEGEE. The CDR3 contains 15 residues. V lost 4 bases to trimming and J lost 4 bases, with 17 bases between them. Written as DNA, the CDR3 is TGTGCCAGCAGCCACGGACAGACCTTGGGCACTGAAGCTTTCTTT. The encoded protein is CASSHGQTLGTEAFF.

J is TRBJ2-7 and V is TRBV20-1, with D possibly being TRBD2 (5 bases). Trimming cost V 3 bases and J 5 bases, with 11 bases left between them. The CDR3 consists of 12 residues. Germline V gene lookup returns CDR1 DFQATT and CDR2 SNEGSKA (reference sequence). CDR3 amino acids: CSASLGSNEQYF. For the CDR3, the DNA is TGCAGTGCTAGTTTAGGGAGCAACGAGCAGTACTTC.

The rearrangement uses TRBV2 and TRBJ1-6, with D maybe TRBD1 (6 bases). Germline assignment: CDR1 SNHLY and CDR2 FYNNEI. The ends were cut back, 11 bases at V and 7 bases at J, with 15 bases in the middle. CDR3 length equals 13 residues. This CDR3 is CAQHRESNSPLHF. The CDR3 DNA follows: TGTGCCCAGCACAGGGAGAGCAATTCACCCCTCCACTTT.

The CDR3 DNA reads as TGTGCCAGCGGACAGGGTGAGAGGGGTACGCAGTATTTT. Its translation: CASGQGERGTQYF. The V call is TRBV5-6, the J call TRBJ2-3; 8 bases fit TRBD1. There are 13 residues in the CDR3. Germline CDR1 SGHDT, CDR2 YYEEEE. V was clipped by 7 bases and J by 8 bases; unmatched bases: 9.

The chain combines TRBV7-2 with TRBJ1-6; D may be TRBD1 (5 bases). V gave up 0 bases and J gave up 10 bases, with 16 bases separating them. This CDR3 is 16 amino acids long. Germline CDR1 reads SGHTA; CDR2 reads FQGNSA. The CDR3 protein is CASSLAMPGRGSPLHF. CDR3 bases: TGTGCCAGCAGCTTAGCGATGCCCGGGCGGGGGTCACCCCTCCACTTT.

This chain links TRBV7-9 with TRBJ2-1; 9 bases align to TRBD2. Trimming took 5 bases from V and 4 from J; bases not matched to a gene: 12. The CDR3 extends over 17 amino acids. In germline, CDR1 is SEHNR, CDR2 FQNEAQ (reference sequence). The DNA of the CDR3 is TGTGCCAGCAGCCCTCGGGGGCGGGGGGGTAGGTACAATGAGCAGTTCTTC. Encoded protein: CASSPRGRGGRYNEQFF.

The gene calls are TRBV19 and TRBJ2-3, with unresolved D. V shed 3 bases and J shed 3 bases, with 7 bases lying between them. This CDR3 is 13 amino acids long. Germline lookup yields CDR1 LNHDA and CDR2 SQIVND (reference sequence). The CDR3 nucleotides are TGTGCCAGTAGTATGCTAGTTACAGATACGCAGTATTTT. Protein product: CASSMLVTDTQYF. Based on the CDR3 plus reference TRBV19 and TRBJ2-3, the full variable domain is DGGITQSPKYLFRKEGQNVTLSCEQNLNHDAMYWYRQDPGQGLRLIYYSQIVNDFQKGDIAEGYSVSREKKESFPLTVTSAQKNPTAFYLCASSMLVTDTQYFGPGTRLTVL.

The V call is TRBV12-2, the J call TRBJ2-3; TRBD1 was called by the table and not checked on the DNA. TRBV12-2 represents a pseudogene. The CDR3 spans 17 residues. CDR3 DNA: TGTGCAAGTCGCTCAACGAGGACAGGGGCCCACACAGATACGCAGTATTTT. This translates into CASRSTRTGAHTDTQYF.

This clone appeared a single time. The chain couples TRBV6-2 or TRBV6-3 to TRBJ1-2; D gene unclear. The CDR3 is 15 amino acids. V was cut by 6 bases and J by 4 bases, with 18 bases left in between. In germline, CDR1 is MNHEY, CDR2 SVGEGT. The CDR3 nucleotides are TGTGCCAGCAGCACACGGAGGACGACGGTCTATGGCTACACCTTC. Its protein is CASSTRRTTVYGYTF.

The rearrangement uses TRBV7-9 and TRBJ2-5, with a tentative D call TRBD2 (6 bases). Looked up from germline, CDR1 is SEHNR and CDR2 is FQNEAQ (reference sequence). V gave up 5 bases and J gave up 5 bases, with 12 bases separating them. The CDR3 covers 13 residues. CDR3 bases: TGTGCCAGCAGCCCCAGACGGGAGGAGACCCAGTACTTC. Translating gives CASSPRREETQYF. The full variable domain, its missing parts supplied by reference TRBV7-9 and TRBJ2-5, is DTGVSQNPRHKITKRGQNVTFRCDPISEHNRLYWYRQTLGQGPEFLTYFQNEAQLEKSRLLSDRFSAERPKGSFSTLEIQRTEQGDSAMYLCASSPRREETQYFGPGTRLLVL.

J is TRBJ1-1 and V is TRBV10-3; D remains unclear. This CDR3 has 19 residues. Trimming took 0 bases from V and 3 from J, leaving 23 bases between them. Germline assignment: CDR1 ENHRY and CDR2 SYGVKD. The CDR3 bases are TGTGCCATCAGTGAGTCCATCTCGGGTGGAAAAGTATTGTACACTGAAGCTTTCTTT. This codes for CAISESISGGKVLYTEAFF.

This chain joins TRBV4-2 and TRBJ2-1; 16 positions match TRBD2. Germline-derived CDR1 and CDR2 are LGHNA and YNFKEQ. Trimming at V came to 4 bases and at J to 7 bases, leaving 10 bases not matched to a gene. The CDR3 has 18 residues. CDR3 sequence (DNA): TGTGCCAGCAGCCCTGTGGGACTAGCGGGGGGGCCTTCGAATGAGCAGTTCTTC. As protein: CASSPVGLAGGPSNEQFF.

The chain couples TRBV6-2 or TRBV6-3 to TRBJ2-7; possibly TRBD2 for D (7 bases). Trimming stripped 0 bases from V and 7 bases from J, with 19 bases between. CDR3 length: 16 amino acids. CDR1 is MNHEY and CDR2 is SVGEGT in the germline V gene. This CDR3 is CASSYSAAGAVLEQYF. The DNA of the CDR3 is TGTGCCAGCAGTTACTCCGCGGCGGGGGCCGTCTTGGAGCAGTACTTC.

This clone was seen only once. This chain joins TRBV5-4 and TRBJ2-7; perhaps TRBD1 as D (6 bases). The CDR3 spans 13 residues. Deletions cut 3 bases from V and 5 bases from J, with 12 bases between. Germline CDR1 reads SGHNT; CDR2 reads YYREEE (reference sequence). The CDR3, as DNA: TGTGCCAGCAGCTCGGATCAGGGGAACGAGCAGTACTTC. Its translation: CASSSDQGNEQYF.

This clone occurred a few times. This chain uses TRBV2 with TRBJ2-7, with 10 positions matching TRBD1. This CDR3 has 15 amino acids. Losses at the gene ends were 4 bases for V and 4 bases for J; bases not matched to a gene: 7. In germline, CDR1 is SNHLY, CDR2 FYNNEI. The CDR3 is CASSGGTGALYEQYF. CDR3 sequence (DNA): TGTGCCAGCAGTGGAGGGACAGGGGCTTTGTACGAGCAGTACTTC.

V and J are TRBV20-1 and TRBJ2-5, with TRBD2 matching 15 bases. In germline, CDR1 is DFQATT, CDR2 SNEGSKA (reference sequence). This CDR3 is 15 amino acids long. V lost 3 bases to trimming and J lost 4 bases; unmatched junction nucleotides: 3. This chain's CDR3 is CSASRTSGGGETQYF. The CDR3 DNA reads TGCAGTGCTAGTCGGACTAGCGGGGGGGGAGAGACCCAGTACTTC.

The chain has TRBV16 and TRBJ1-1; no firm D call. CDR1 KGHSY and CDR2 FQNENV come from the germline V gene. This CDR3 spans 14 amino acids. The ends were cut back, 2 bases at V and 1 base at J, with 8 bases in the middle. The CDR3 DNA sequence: TGTGCCAGCAGCCAAGTCTCCGGGAACACTGAAGCTTTCTTT. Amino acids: CASSQVSGNTEAFF.

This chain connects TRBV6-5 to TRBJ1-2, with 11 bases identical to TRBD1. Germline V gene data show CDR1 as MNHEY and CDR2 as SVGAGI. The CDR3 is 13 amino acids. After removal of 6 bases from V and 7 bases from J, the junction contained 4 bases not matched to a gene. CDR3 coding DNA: TGTGCCAGCAGGGCTGGGACAGGGGGTGGCTACACCTTC. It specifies CASRAGTGGGYTF.

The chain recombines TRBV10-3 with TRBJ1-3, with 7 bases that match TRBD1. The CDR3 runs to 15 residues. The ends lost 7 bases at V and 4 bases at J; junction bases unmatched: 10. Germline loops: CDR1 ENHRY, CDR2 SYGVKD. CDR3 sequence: CAITDRQGAGNTIYF. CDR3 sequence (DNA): TGTGCCATCACCGATCGACAGGGCGCGGGAAACACCATATATTTT.